Shown below are 31 T cell receptor beta chains from a single sample sequenced in a study of T-cell memory formation after mild COVID-19. Using its own MiXCR run on the 5' RACE reads, TCRdb lists one record per CDR3 protein. The sample yields 470,000 or so distinct CDR3 sequences, over 15% seen once. Sequenced sample: PBMCs or a T cell subset sorted from them (not recorded which). The receptors were gathered from an adult woman who had mild COVID-19 (a few samples of this study predate the infection). Cell type and time point are not known.

The table lists this clonotype with a few counts. The gene calls are TRBV4-1 and TRBJ2-5; perhaps TRBD2 as D (6 bases). The CDR3 has 14 residues. Trimming took off 3 bases at V and 3 bases at J, with 11 bases between the two ends. The V gene's germline CDR1 is MGHRA and CDR2 YSYEKL. As DNA, the CDR3 is TGCGCCAGCAGCCACCCTGGGGGGAAAGAGACCCAGTACTTC. Protein: CASSHPGGKETQYF.

The table lists this clonotype with a few counts. The chain combines TRBV18 with TRBJ1-1; no reliable D call. The CDR3 has 13 amino acids. V was shortened by 4 bases and J by 0 bases, with 6 bases between the two germline ends. Germline CDR1 reads KGHSH; CDR2 reads LQKENI. The CDR3 here is CASSQVLNTEAFF. CDR3 in DNA: TGTGCCAGCTCACAGGTACTGAACACTGAAGCTTTCTTT. Combining the CDR3 with reference TRBV18 and TRBJ1-1 gives the whole variable domain NAGVMQNPRHLVRRRGQEARLRCSPMKGHSHVYWYRQLPEEGLKFMVYLQKENIIDESGMPKERFSAEFPKEGPSILRIQQVVRGDSAAYFCASSQVLNTEAFFGQGTRLTVV.

The rearrangement joins TRBV20-1 to TRBJ2-7; perhaps TRBD1 as D (5 bases). The CDR3 length is 12 residues. The V gene lost 3 bases and the J gene lost 4 bases, with 10 bases spanning the gap. CDR1 and CDR2 from the germline V gene are DFQATT and SNEGSKA (reference sequence). CDR3 sequence reads: CSARGQGYEQYF. The CDR3, as DNA: TGCAGTGCTAGGGGCCAGGGTTACGAGCAGTACTTC.

The rearrangement uses TRBV12-3 or TRBV12-4 and TRBJ1-2; D remains unclear. CDR3 size: 13 residues. V was trimmed by 7 bases and J by 4 bases, leaving 13 bases between them. CDR3 amino acids: CASTQMGTYGYTF. The CDR3 nucleotides are TGTGCCAGCACCCAGATGGGTACCTATGGCTACACCTTC.

The V call is TRBV11-3, the J call TRBJ1-5; a weak D match, TRBD1 (6 bases). The CDR3 totals 19 residues. The V end lost 5 bases, the J end lost 0 bases, and 23 bases lay between the germline ends. Germline lookup yields CDR1 SGHNT and CDR2 YENEEA. CDR3 protein: CASSPTGNFPAYSNQPQHF. In DNA, the CDR3 is TGTGCCAGCAGCCCGACAGGAAACTTCCCCGCCTATAGCAATCAGCCCCAGCATTTT.

The genes are TRBV7-9 and TRBJ2-7; 8 bases map to TRBD2. The CDR3 is made up of 14 amino acids. Germline loops: CDR1 SEHNR, CDR2 FQNEAQ (reference sequence). J lost 3 bases, V lost 4 bases, and 5 bases had no gene match. In DNA form, the CDR3 reads TGTGCCAGCAGCTCGGGGACTAGGTTCTACGAGCAGTACTTC. Amino acid sequence: CASSSGTRFYEQYF.

This chain links TRBV25-1 with TRBJ1-1; 9 positions agree with TRBD1. Germline lookup yields CDR1 MGHDK and CDR2 SYGVNS. The V segment lost 0 bases and the J segment 3 bases; nucleotides outside the gene matches: 5. CDR3 length: 16 residues. The CDR3 here is CASSEYGTGRDTEAFF. CDR3 sequence (DNA): TGTGCCAGCAGTGAATACGGGACAGGGCGGGACACTGAAGCTTTCTTT. Together with reference TRBV25-1 and TRBJ1-1, the CDR3 gives the full variable domain: EADIYQTPRYLVIGTGKKITLECSQTMGHDKMYWYQQDPGMELHLIHYSYGVNSTEKGDLSSESTVSRIRTEHFPLTLESARPSHTSQYLCASSEYGTGRDTEAFFGQGTRLTVV.

V gene TRBV15 combines with J gene TRBJ2-3; TRBD1 matches at 9 bases. CDR3 length: 16 amino acids. V lost 4 bases to trimming and J lost 2 bases; unmatched junction nucleotides: 7. Germline lookup yields CDR1 LNHNV and CDR2 YYDKDF (reference sequence). CDR3 sequence reads: CATSNLGQGITDTQYF. Written as DNA, the CDR3 is TGTGCCACCAGCAACCTGGGACAGGGCATCACAGATACGCAGTATTTT. The entire variable domain, with the rest obtained from reference TRBV15 and TRBJ2-3, is as follows: DAMVIQNPRYQVTQFGKPVTLSCSQTLNHNVMYWYQQKSSQAPKLLFHYYDKDFNNEADTPDNFQSRRPNTSFCFLDIRSPGLGDTAMYLCATSNLGQGITDTQYFGPGTRLTVL.

This clonotype was counted many times. The CDR3 here is CASSLREYTDTQYF. The CDR3 nucleotides read TGCGCCAGCAGCTTACGGGAATACACAGATACGCAGTATTTT. The V and J genes are TRBV5-1 and TRBJ2-3, with a weak D call TRBD2 (5 bases). CDR3 length: 14 residues. The V and J ends lost 2 bases and 2 bases respectively, with 9 bases between them. CDR1 SGHRS and CDR2 YFSETQ come from the germline V gene.

This chain uses TRBV12-3 or TRBV12-4 with TRBJ1-6, with 8 bases aligning to TRBD1. The trim removed 5 bases at V and 6 bases at J, leaving 9 bases unmatched. The CDR3 consists of 16 residues. The CDR3 reads CASSPGGEVRNSPLHF. CDR3 DNA: TGTGCCAGCAGTCCAGGGGGCGAGGTGCGTAATTCACCCCTCCACTTT.

The chain carries TRBV20-1 and TRBJ2-3; D not certain. Germline assignment: CDR1 DFQATT and CDR2 SNEGSKA (reference sequence). V lost 3 bases to trimming and J lost 2 bases, with 12 bases between them. The CDR3 loop spans 14 amino acids. The CDR3 reads CSASRPALTDTQYF. CDR3 DNA sequence: TGCAGTGCTAGTCGTCCGGCGCTCACAGATACGCAGTATTTT.

The chain is built from TRBV2 and TRBJ2-7; 11 bases fit TRBD2. The J segment lost 3 bases and the V segment lost 7 bases, leaving 5 bases of the junction unmatched. The germline V gene encodes CDR1 SNHLY and CDR2 FYNNEI. The CDR3 loop spans 14 amino acids. The CDR3 region has the DNA TGTGCCAGCAATATACTAGCGGGAGACTACGAGCAGTACTTC. Protein sequence: CASNILAGDYEQYF.

The chain combines TRBV5-1 with TRBJ2-7, with 7 bases aligning to TRBD1. The CDR3 runs 17 residues. J was trimmed by 0 bases and V by 2 bases; bases with no gene match: 11. Per the germline V gene, CDR1 is SGHRS and CDR2 is YFSETQ. In DNA form, the CDR3 reads TGCGCCAGCAGCTTCTCAGATCGGACAGGACCCTCCTACGAGCAGTACTTC. It specifies CASSFSDRTGPSYEQYF.

The chain links TRBV7-6 to TRBJ2-7; TRBD2 aligns across 9 bases. The ends lost 5 bases at V and 5 bases at J; junction bases unmatched: 7. Germline values: CDR1 SGHVS, CDR2 FNYEAQ. The length of the CDR3 is 14 residues. As DNA, the CDR3 is TGTGCCAGCAGCCTTACTAGCGGGTGGGACGAGCAGTACTTC. It yields the protein CASSLTSGWDEQYF.

The rearrangement links TRBV7-7 to TRBJ2-5; TRBD1 agrees at 7 bases. The germline V gene has CDR1 SSHAT and CDR2 FNYEAQ (reference sequence). This CDR3 contains 16 residues. V shed 1 base, J shed 4 bases, and the junction held 9 bases outside the gene matches. The CDR3 region has the DNA TGTGCCAGCAGCTTAGGCAGGACAGGCAAAGGAGAGACCCAGTACTTC. Protein: CASSLGRTGKGETQYF.

V gene TRBV18 combines with J gene TRBJ1-1, with D possibly being TRBD1 (5 bases). The V gene's germline CDR1 is KGHSH and CDR2 LQKENI. There are 15 residues in the CDR3. V gave up 1 base and J gave up 3 bases, with 12 bases separating them. The CDR3: CASSPRNLGDTEAFF. The CDR3 DNA sequence: TGTGCCAGCTCACCACGAAATTTGGGGGACACTGAAGCTTTCTTT. The full variable domain, in which reference TRBV18 and TRBJ1-1 provide the parts outside the CDR3, is NAGVMQNPRHLVRRRGQEARLRCSPMKGHSHVYWYRQLPEEGLKFMVYLQKENIIDESGMPKERFSAEFPKEGPSILRIQQVVRGDSAAYFCASSPRNLGDTEAFFGQGTRLTVV.

This chain connects TRBV19 to TRBJ2-1; D gene ambiguous. Germline CDR1 LNHDA, CDR2 SQIVND (reference sequence). The ends were cut back, 5 bases at V and 10 bases at J, with 12 bases in the middle. The CDR3 length is 12 residues. DNA for the CDR3: TGTGCCAGTAGTGACCCACAGAGGGAGCAGTTCTTC. Translating it yields CASSDPQREQFF.

J is TRBJ1-1 and V is TRBV29-1; the D gene is possibly TRBD1 (5 bases). Trimming took 4 bases from V and 10 from J, leaving 16 bases between them. In germline, CDR1 is SQVTM, CDR2 ANQGSEA. This CDR3 is 12 amino acids long. CDR3: CSVVRVGAAAFF. CDR3 nucleotides: TGCAGCGTTGTGAGGGTTGGGGCGGCAGCTTTCTTT.

This clonotype was seen only a few times. This sequence joins TRBV25-1 and TRBJ2-7; 8 positions agree with TRBD1. Germline CDR1 is MGHDK and CDR2 is SYGVNS. This CDR3 contains 16 residues. The V segment lost 3 bases and the J segment 2 bases; nucleotides outside the gene matches: 9. DNA of the CDR3: TGTGCCAGCAGTGAGCCCGACAGGACAGGGACCTACGAGCAGTACTTC. As protein: CASSEPDRTGTYEQYF.

This clonotype was detected many times. The CDR3 DNA follows: TGTGCCAGCAGCTCCCCGGGACAGGGATCCTACGAGCAGTACTTC. It translates to CASSSPGQGSYEQYF. The chain links TRBV7-9 to TRBJ2-7; 9 positions agree with TRBD1. Germline CDR1 is SEHNR and CDR2 is FQNEAQ (reference sequence). V trimming: 4 bases; J trimming: 1 base; junction bases outside the gene matches: 5. The CDR3 has 15 residues.

The CDR3 DNA reads as TGCAGCGTCCCGGACCGCGCGGGGCAAAAACTGTTTTTT. Its translation: CSVPDRAGQKLFF. V usage is TRBV29-1 and J usage is TRBJ1-4, with D possibly TRBD1 on 5 matching bases. Germline V gene sequence: CDR1 SQVTM, CDR2 ANQGSEA. Trimming stripped 6 bases from V and 9 bases from J, with 17 bases between. This CDR3 has 13 residues.

The table lists this clonotype with a few counts. The V gene is TRBV5-1, the J gene TRBJ2-3; 8 bases align to TRBD1. Germline V gene sequence: CDR1 SGHRS, CDR2 YFSETQ. This CDR3 region has 16 residues. V trimming: 1 base; J trimming: 2 bases; junction bases outside the gene matches: 6. Here the CDR3 reads CASSLPTGGNTDTQYF. The CDR3 bases are TGCGCCAGCAGCTTGCCCACAGGGGGTAACACAGATACGCAGTATTTT. The full variable domain, completed using reference TRBV5-1 and TRBJ2-3, is KAGVTQTPRYLIKTRGQQVTLSCSPISGHRSVSWYQQTPGQGLQFLFEYFSETQRNKGNFPGRFSGRQFSNSRSEMNVSTLELGDSALYLCASSLPTGGNTDTQYFGPGTRLTVL.

This clonotype has just a few counts. The chain has TRBV7-3 and TRBJ2-3; 12 bases are a match to TRBD2. The ends lost 5 bases at V and 4 bases at J; junction bases unmatched: 10. Germline CDR1 reads SGHTA; CDR2 reads FQGTGA. The CDR3 is 17 residues long. The CDR3 DNA follows: TGTGCCAGCAGCCCCATGGCCCTAGCGGGGGGGTCAGATACGCAGTATTTT. Residues: CASSPMALAGGSDTQYF.

This clonotype was observed a few times. The V call is TRBV12-3 or TRBV12-4, the J call TRBJ1-5; D possibly corresponds to TRBD1 (6 bases). The CDR3 consists of 14 residues. V shed 3 bases and J shed 5 bases, with 11 bases lying between them. CDR3: CASSFQGLDQPQHF. The CDR3 region has the DNA TGTGCCAGCAGTTTTCAGGGGTTGGATCAGCCCCAGCATTTT.

This clonotype has a count of ten or more. The CDR3 spells CAISESVGGGYEQYF. The DNA for the CDR3 is TGTGCCATCAGTGAGTCCGTGGGGGGGGGCTACGAGCAGTACTTC. The gene calls are TRBV10-3 and TRBJ2-7, with 7 bases identical to TRBD2. Germline-derived CDR1 and CDR2 are ENHRY and SYGVKD. This CDR3 is built from 15 residues. The V and J ends lost 0 bases and 3 bases, in that order; junction bases with no gene match: 5.

This clonotype was seen a few times. In nucleotides, the CDR3 is TGTGCCACCAGTGATTTAGGCACGGCAGAATTAGGAATTGGAGAGCAGTTCTTC. As protein: CATSDLGTAELGIGEQFF. The genes are TRBV24-1 and TRBJ2-1; D ambiguous. CDR3 length: 18 amino acids. CDR1 and CDR2 (germline): KGHDR, SFDVKD. Trimming stripped 1 base from V and 10 bases from J, with 25 bases between.

This rearrangement joins TRBV7-2 to TRBJ2-5, with D perhaps matching TRBD2 (7 bases). This CDR3 is built from 14 residues. Trimming took off 4 bases at V and 4 bases at J, with 13 bases between the two ends. Germline V lookup: CDR1 SGHTA, CDR2 FQGNSA. The CDR3 protein is CASSSKGGGETQYF. The CDR3 nucleotides read TGTGCCAGCAGCTCTAAAGGGGGGGGAGAGACCCAGTACTTC.

This clonotype was counted a few times. The V and J genes are TRBV3-1 and TRBJ1-1, with D perhaps TRBD1 (5 bases). The germline V gene has CDR1 LGHDT and CDR2 YNNKEL (reference sequence). V lost 4 bases to trimming and J lost 4 bases, with 19 bases between them. CDR3 length equals 16 residues. The CDR3 sequence is CASSPTSLGGVTEAFF. CDR3 bases: TGTGCCAGCAGCCCAACATCCTTGGGAGGGGTCACTGAAGCTTTCTTT.

This clonotype appeared a few times. This chain connects TRBV24-1 to TRBJ2-1; 9 bases line up with TRBD2. V shed 0 bases, J shed 13 bases, and the junction held 9 bases outside the gene matches. Germline CDR1 reads KGHDR; CDR2 reads SFDVKD. The CDR3 is 15 residues long. The CDR3: CATSDLATAGGRQFF. The CDR3 DNA sequence: TGTGCCACCAGTGATTTGGCGACCGCGGGAGGGCGTCAGTTCTTC.

V and J are TRBV6-5 and TRBJ2-7, with D tentatively TRBD2 (5 bases). From germline, CDR1 is MNHEY and CDR2 SVGAGI. The CDR3 contains 15 residues. Deletions cut 2 bases from V and 2 bases from J, with 13 bases between. In DNA, the CDR3 is TGTGCCAGCAGTTACAGAGGCCCCGGGGCCTACGAGCAGTACTTC. Protein: CASSYRGPGAYEQYF.

Only a few counts were recorded for this clonotype. The chain combines TRBV27 with TRBJ2-7; the D is unclear. The CDR3 runs 15 residues. Trimming took 5 bases from V and 6 from J, leaving 20 bases between them. CDR1 and CDR2 from the germline V gene are MNHEY and SMNVEV (reference sequence). CDR3 coding DNA: TGTGCCAGCAGTCCCTCCATGCCCGGGTTGGGCGAGCAGTACTTC. Encoded protein: CASSPSMPGLGEQYF.